The present entry profiles one T cell receptor beta chain with its context. Antigen: not known. Germline-derived CDR1 and CDR2 are SNHLY and FYNNEI. Trimming stripped 3 bases from V and 0 bases from J, with 12 bases between. The CDR3 covers 16 residues. The sample originates from a study of OX40 agonist ivuxolimab in advanced cancers. General study findings and limits: The antigen specificity of the peripheral T cells (those that were expanded) was not determined. The mean number of expanded clones was higher in CD8+ T cells than in CD4+.

Profiled with immunoSEQ multiplex PCR; TCRdb holds only in-frame clones, not every one. The sample records about 55,000 clones, approximately 91% being singletons. This TCR was recovered from an adult with an advanced solid tumor such as melanoma, head and neck, liver or kidney cancer. This material consisted of CD4+ or CD8+ T cells sorted from blood, taken in a trial of the OX40 agonist ivuxolimab. The V gene is TRBV2, the J gene TRBJ1-3; TRBD1 might be the D (5 bases). This chain's CDR3 is CASSESGTRSGNTIYF. CDR3 bases: TGTGCCAGCAGTGAGTCAGGGACCCGCTCTGGAAACACCATATATTTT.